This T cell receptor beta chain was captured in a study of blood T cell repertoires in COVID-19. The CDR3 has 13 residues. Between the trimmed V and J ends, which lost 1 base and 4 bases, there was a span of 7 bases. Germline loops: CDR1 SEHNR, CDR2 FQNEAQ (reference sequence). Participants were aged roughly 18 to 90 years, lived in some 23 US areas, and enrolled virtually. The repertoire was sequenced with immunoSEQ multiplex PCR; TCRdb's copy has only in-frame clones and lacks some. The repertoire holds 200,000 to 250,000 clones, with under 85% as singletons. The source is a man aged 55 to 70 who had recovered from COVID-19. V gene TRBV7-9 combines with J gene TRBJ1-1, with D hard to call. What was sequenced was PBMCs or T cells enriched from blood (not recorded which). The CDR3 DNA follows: TGTGCCAGCAGCTTAGGGGGAGGCACTGAAGCTTTCTTT. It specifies CASSLGGGTEAFF.